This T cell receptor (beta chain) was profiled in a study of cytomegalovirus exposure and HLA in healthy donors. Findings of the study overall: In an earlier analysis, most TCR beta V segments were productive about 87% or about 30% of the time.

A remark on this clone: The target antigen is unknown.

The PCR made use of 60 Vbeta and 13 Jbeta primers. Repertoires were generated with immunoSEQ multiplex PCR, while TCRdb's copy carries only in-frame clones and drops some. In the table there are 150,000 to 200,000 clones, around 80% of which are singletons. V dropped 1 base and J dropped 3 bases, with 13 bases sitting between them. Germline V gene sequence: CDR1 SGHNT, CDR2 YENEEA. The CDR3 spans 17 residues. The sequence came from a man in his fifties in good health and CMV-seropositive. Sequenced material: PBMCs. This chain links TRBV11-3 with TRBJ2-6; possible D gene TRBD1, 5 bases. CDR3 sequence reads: CASSLVRAGFGANVLTF. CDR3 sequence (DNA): TGTGCCAGCAGCTTAGTTAGGGCAGGGTTTGGGGCCAACGTCCTGACTTTC.